These T cell receptor beta chains were read from a single sample in a study of response to subunit inactivated influenza vaccine. TCRdb used MiXCR to reprocess the RT-PCR reads, holding one entry per CDR3 protein. The sample includes about 780,000 distinct CDR3 sequences, roughly 20% of them seen just once. The sample consisted of PBMCs from blood, taken 5 to 6 days after vaccination. The receptors were gathered from a man aged 45-65 years who received an inactivated influenza vaccine. The CDR3 runs from the conserved cysteine through the conserved F or W. A D gene is named only where the DNA matches it firmly. Expanded clones are given a class, and other clones once, few, many or no size at all.

TRBJ2-7 | - | - | TRBV7-6 | CASSLGEARIYEQYF | TGTGCCAGCAGCTTAGGTGAGGCCAGGATCTACGAGCAGTACTTC
TRBJ2-5 | - | - | TRBV9 | CASSVGLRVGYRETQYF | TGTGCCAGCAGCGTAGGTCTCCGGGTGGGGTACCGAGAGACCCAGTACTTC
TRBJ1-1 | TRBD1 | - | TRBV20-1 | CSAPEGGRGSGAFF | TGCAGTGCTCCCGAAGGAGGCAGGGGGAGTGGAGCTTTCTTT
TRBJ2-3 | - | - | TRBV5-5 | CASSNRGRNTDTQYF | TGTGCCAGCAGCAACCGGGGACGGAACACAGATACGCAGTATTTT
TRBJ2-3 | - | - | TRBV10-3 | CAISASTSYTDTQYF | TGTGCCATCAGTGCGTCTACCTCTTACACAGATACGCAGTATTTT
TRBJ2-5 | - | - | TRBV4-1 | CASSQGDQRETQYF | TGCGCCAGCAGTCAAGGGGACCAGCGGGAGACCCAGTACTTC
TRBJ2-1 | - | - | TRBV18 | CASFTGLATGNEQFF | TGTGCCAGCTTCACCGGTCTAGCGACGGGCAATGAGCAGTTCTTC
TRBJ2-7 | TRBD1 | - | TRBV28 | CASSSPGGIYEQYF | TGTGCCAGCAGTTCCCCAGGGGGCATCTACGAGCAGTACTTC
TRBJ2-7 | - | few | TRBV4-1 | CASSPYTEPGEQYF | TGCGCCAGCAGCCCTTACACGGAACCGGGCGAGCAGTACTTC
TRBJ2-7 | - | few | TRBV7-2 | CASSLSTALTYEQYF | TGTGCCAGCAGCTTAAGCACAGCCCTAACCTACGAGCAGTACTTC
TRBJ2-5 | TRBD1 | - | TRBV7-2 | CASSWDRGYETQYF | TGTGCCAGCAGCTGGGACAGGGGGTATGAGACCCAGTACTTC
TRBJ1-5 | - | - | TRBV3-1 | CASSQGYQPQHF | TGTGCCAGCAGCCAAGGGTATCAGCCCCAGCATTTT
TRBJ2-7 | TRBD2 | - | TRBV20-1 | CSARGLATYEQYF | TGCAGTGCTAGAGGACTAGCAACCTACGAGCAGTACTTC
TRBJ2-5 | - | - | TRBV20-1 | CSARLGFQETQYF | TGCAGCGCTCGTCTCGGCTTTCAAGAGACCCAGTACTTC
TRBJ1-5 | - | - | TRBV28 | CASSLASRQPQHF | TGTGCCAGCAGTTTAGCCAGCCGACAGCCCCAGCATTTT
TRBJ2-3 | TRBD2 | few | TRBV6-1 | CASSAGTNTDTQYF | TGTGCCAGCAGTGCCGGGACTAACACAGATACGCAGTATTTT
TRBJ2-7 | TRBD2 | - | TRBV7-7 | CASSPGGAGPYEQYF | TGTGCTAGCAGCCCCGGTGGAGCGGGGCCCTACGAGCAGTACTTC
TRBJ2-7 | TRBD2 | - | TRBV20-1 | CSAPLTGLADSYEQYF | TGCAGTGCTCCACTGACGGGGCTAGCGGATTCCTACGAGCAGTACTTC
TRBJ2-2 | TRBD1 | - | TRBV29-1 | CSVARQGANTGELFF | TGCAGCGTCGCCAGACAGGGGGCAAACACCGGGGAGCTGTTTTTT